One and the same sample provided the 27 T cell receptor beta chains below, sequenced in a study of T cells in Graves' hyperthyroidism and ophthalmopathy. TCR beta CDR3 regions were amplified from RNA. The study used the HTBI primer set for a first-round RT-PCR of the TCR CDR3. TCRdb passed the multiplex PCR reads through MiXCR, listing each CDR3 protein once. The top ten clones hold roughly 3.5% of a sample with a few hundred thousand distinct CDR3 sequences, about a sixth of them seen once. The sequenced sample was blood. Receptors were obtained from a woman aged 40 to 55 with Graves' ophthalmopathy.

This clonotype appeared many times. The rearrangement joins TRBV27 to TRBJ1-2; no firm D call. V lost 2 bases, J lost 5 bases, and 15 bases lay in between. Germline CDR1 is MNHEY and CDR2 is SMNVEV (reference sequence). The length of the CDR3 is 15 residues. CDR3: CASSLGPSPLYGYTF. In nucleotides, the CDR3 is TGTGCCAGCAGTTTAGGGCCGTCACCTCTTTATGGCTACACCTTC.

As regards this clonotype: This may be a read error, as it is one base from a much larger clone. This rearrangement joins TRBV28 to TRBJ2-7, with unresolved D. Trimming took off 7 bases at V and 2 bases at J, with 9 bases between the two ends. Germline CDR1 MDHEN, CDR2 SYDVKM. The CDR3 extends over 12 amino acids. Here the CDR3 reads CASKQWPYEQYF. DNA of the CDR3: TGTGCCAGCAAACAGTGGCCCTACGAGCAGTACTTC.

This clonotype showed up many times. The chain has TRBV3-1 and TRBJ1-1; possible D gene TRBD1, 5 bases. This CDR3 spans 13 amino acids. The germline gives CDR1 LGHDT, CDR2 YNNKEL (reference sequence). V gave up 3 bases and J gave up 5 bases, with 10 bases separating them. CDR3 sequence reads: CASSHGGETEAFF. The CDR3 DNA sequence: TGTGCCAGCAGCCACGGGGGAGAGACTGAAGCTTTCTTT.

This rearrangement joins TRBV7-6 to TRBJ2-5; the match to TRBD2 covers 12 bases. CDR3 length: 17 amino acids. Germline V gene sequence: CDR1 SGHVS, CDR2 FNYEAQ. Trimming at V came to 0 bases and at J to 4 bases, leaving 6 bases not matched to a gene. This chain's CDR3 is CASSLAGASGGAETQYF. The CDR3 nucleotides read TGTGCCAGCAGCTTAGCGGGGGCTAGCGGGGGGGCAGAGACCCAGTACTTC.

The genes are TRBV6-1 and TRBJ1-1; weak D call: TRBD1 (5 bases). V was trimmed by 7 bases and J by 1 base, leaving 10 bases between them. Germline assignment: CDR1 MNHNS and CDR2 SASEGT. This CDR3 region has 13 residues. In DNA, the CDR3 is TGTGCCAGCAAGATCCAGGGGAACACTGAAGCTTTCTTT. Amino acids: CASKIQGNTEAFF.

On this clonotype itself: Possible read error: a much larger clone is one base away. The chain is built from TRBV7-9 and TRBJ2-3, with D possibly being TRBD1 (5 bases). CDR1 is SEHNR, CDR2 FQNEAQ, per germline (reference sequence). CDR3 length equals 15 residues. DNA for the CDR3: TGTACCAGCAGCTTTGGCAGGGCGTTCGCAGATACGCAGTATTTT. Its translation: CTSSFGRAFADTQYF.

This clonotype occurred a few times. The CDR3 region has the DNA TGTGCCAGCAGAGAGGCCAAAAACATTCAGTACTTC. Its protein is CASREAKNIQYF. This chain joins TRBV2 and TRBJ2-4; no definite D call. CDR1 is SNHLY, CDR2 FYNNEI, per germline. The CDR3 is 12 residues long. V shed 6 bases and J shed 1 base, with 4 bases lying between them. The entire variable domain, with the rest obtained from reference TRBV2 and TRBJ2-4, is as follows: EPEVTQTPSHQVTQMGQEVILRCVPISNHLYFYWYRQILGQKVEFLVSFYNNEISEKSEIFDDQFSVERPDGSNFTLKIRSTKLEDSAMYFCASREAKNIQYFGAGTRLSVL.

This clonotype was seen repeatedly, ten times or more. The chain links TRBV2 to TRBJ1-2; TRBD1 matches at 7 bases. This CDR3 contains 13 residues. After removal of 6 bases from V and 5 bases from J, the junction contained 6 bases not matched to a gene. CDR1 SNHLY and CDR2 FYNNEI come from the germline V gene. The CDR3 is CASSDRASYGYTF. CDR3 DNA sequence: TGTGCCAGCAGCGACAGGGCATCTTATGGCTACACCTTC.

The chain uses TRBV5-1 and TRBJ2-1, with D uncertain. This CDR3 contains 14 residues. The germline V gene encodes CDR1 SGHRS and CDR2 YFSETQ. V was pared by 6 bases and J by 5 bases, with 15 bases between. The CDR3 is CASTFGSQDNEQFF. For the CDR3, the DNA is TGCGCCAGCACCTTTGGTTCCCAAGACAATGAGCAGTTCTTC.

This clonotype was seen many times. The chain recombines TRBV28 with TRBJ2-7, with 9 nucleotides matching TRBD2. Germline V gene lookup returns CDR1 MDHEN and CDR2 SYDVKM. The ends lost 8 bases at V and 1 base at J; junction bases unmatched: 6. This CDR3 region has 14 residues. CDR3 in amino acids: CASPLTSGSYEQYF. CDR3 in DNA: TGTGCCAGCCCGTTGACTAGCGGTTCCTACGAGCAGTACTTC.

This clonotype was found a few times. CDR3: CASSDSLMNTEAFF. The CDR3 DNA reads TGTGCCAGCAGTGACAGCCTAATGAACACTGAAGCTTTCTTT. This rearrangement joins TRBV25-1 to TRBJ1-1, with D uncertain. This CDR3 is 14 amino acids long. Trimming stripped 3 bases from V and 0 bases from J, with 8 bases between. Germline V lookup: CDR1 MGHDK, CDR2 SYGVNS. Full variable domain (outside the CDR3, taken from reference TRBV25-1 and TRBJ1-1): EADIYQTPRYLVIGTGKKITLECSQTMGHDKMYWYQQDPGMELHLIHYSYGVNSTEKGDLSSESTVSRIRTEHFPLTLESARPSHTSQYLCASSDSLMNTEAFFGQGTRLTVV.

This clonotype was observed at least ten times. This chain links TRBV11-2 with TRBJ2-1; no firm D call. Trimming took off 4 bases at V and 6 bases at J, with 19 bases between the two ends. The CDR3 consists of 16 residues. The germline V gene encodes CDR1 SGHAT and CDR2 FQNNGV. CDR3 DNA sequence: TGTGCCAGCAGCTCCCGGATACACCGGCTTTCCAATGAGCAGTTCTTC. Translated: CASSSRIHRLSNEQFF.

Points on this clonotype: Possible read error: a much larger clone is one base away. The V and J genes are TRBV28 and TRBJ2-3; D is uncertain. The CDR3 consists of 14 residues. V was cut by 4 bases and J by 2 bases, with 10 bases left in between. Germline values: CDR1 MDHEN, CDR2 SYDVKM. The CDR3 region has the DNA TGTGCCAGCAGTTCCCACGAGGACACAGATACGCAGTATTTT. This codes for CASSSHEDTDTQYF.

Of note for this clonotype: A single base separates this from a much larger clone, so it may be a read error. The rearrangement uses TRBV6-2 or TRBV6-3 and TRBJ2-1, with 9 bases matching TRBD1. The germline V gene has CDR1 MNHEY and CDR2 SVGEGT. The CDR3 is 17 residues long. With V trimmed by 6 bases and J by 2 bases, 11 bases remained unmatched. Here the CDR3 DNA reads TGTGCCAGCAGATGGTTAGGGACAGGGAGCCCCTACAATGAGCAGTTCTTC. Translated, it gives CASRWLGTGSPYNEQFF.

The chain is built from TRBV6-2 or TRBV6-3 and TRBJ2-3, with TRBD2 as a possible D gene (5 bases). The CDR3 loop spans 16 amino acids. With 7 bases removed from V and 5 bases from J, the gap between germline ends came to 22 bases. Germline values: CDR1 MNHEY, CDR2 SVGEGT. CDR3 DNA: TGTGCCAGCACCTCTATGGACTCTAGAGGTGGAGATACGCAGTATTTT. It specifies CASTSMDSRGGDTQYF.

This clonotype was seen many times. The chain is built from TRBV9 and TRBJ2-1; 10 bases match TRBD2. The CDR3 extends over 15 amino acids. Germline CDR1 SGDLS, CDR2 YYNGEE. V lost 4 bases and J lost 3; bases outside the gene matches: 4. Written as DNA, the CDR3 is TGTGCCAGCAGCACCGGGACTAGCGACTACAATGAGCAGTTCTTC. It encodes CASSTGTSDYNEQFF.

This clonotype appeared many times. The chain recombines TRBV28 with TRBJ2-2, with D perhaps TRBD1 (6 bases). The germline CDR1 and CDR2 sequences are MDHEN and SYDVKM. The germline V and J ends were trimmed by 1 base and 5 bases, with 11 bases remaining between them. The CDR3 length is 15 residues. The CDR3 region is CASSLSGQGTGELFF. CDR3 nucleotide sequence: TGTGCCAGCAGTTTATCGGGACAAGGGACCGGGGAGCTGTTTTTT.

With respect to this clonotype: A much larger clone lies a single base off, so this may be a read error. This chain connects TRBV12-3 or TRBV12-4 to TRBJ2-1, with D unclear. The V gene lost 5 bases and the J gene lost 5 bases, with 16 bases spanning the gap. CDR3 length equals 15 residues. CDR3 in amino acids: CASSPPRKSHNEQFF. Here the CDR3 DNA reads TGTGCCAGCAGTCCCCCTCGGAAATCACACAATGAGCAGTTCTTC.

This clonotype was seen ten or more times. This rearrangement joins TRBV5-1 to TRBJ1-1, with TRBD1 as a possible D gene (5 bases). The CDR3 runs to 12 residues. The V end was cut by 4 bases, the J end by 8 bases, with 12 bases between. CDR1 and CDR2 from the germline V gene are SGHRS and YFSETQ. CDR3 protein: CASSLDSREAFF. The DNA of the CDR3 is TGCGCCAGCAGCCTTGACAGCAGAGAAGCTTTCTTT. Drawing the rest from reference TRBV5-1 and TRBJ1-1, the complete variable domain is KAGVTQTPRYLIKTRGQQVTLSCSPISGHRSVSWYQQTPGQGLQFLFEYFSETQRNKGNFPGRFSGRQFSNSRSEMNVSTLELGDSALYLCASSLDSREAFFGQGTRLTVV.

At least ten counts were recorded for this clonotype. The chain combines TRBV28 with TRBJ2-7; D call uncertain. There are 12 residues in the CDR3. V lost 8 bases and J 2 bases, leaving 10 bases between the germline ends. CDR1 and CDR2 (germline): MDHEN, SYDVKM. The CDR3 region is CASGIGPYEQYF. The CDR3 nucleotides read TGTGCCAGCGGGATAGGTCCCTACGAGCAGTACTTC.

CDR3 protein: CASSPTSAFGQRGDGYTF. CDR3 coding DNA: TGTGCCAGCTCTCCCACATCTGCTTTTGGACAGAGGGGCGATGGCTACACCTTC. The chain couples TRBV18 to TRBJ1-2; possible D gene TRBD1, 6 bases. The CDR3 loop spans 18 amino acids. Germline CDR1 and CDR2: KGHSH and LQKENI. The ends were cut back, 6 bases at V and 6 bases at J, with 29 bases in the middle. Full variable domain (missing parts from reference TRBV18 and TRBJ1-2): NAGVMQNPRHLVRRRGQEARLRCSPMKGHSHVYWYRQLPEEGLKFMVYLQKENIIDESGMPKERFSAEFPKEGPSILRIQQVVRGDSAAYFCASSPTSAFGQRGDGYTFGSGTRLTVV.

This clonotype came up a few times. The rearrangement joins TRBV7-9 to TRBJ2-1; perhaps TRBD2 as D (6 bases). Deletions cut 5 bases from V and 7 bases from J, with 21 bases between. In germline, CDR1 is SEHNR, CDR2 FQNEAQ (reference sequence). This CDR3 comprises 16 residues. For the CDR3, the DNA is TGTGCCAGCAGCCGCGCCGGGAGCCAAAAGGTGAATGAGCAGTTCTTC. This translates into CASSRAGSQKVNEQFF.

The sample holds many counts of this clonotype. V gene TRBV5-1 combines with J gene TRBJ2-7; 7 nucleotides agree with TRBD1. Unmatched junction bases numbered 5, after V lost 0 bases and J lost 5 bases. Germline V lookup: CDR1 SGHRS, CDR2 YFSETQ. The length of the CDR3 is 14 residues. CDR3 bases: TGCGCCAGCAGCTTGGGACAGGGTATTGACGAGCAGTACTTC. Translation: CASSLGQGIDEQYF.

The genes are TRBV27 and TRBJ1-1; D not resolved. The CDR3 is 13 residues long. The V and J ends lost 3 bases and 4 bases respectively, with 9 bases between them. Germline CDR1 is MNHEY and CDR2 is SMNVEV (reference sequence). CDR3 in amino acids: CASSFLGGTEAFF. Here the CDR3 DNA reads TGTGCCAGCAGTTTTTTGGGAGGCACTGAAGCTTTCTTT.

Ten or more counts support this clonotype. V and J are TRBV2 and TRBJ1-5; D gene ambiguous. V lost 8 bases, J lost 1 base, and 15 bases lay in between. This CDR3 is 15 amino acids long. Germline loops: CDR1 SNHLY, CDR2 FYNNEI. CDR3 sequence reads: CASGLLTGSNQPQHF. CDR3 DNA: TGTGCCAGCGGCCTTTTAACCGGCAGCAATCAGCCCCAGCATTTT. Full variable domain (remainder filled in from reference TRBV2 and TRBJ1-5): EPEVTQTPSHQVTQMGQEVILRCVPISNHLYFYWYRQILGQKVEFLVSFYNNEISEKSEIFDDQFSVERPDGSNFTLKIRSTKLEDSAMYFCASGLLTGSNQPQHFGDGTRLSIL.

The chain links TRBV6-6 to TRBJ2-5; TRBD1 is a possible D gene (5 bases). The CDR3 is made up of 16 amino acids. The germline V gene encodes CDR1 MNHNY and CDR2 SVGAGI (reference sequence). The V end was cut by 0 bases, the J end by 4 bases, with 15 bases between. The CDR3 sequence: CASSYSNKGMGETQYF. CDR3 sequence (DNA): TGTGCCAGCAGTTACTCGAATAAGGGGATGGGAGAGACCCAGTACTTC.

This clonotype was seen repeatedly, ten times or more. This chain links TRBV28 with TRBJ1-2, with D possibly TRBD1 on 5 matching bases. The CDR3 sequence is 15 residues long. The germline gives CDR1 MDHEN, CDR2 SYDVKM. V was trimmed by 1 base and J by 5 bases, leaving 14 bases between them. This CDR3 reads CASSLFPQGGYGYTF. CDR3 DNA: TGTGCCAGCAGTTTATTCCCCCAGGGAGGGTATGGCTACACCTTC.